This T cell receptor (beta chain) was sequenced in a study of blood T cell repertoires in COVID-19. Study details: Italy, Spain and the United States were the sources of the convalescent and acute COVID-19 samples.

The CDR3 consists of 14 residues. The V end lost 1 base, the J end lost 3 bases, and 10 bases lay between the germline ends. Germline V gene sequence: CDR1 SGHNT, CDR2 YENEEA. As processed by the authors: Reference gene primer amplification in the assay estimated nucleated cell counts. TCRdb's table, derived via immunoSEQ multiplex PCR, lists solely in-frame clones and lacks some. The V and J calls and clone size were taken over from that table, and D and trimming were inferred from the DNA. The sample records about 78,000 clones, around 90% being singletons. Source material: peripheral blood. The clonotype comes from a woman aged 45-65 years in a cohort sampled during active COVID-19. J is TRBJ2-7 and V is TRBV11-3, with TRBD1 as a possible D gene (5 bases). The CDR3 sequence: CASSLAAGNYEQYF. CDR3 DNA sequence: TGTGCCAGCAGCTTAGCCGCAGGGAACTACGAGCAGTACTTC.